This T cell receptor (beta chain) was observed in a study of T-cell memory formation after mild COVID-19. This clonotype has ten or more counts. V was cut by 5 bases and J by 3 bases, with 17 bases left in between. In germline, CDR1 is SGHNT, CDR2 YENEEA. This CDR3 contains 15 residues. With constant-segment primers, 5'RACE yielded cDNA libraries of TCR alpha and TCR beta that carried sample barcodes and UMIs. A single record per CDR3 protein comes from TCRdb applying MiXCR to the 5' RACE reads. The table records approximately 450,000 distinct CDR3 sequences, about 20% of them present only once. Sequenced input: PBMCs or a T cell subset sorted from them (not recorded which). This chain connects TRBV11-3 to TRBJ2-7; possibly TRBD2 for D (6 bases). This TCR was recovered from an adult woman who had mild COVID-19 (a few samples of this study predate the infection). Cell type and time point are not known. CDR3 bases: TGTGCCAGCAGCCCGGGAGTCCAAGGCCTCTACGAGCAGTACTTC. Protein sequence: CASSPGVQGLYEQYF.